This T cell receptor (beta chain) was retrieved from a study of shared clonotypes between healthy human individuals. Findings and limits, study-wide: The naive CD4 repertoires of a handful of donors were compared, and around 4.9% of clonotypes were shared.

On this clone itself: Its antigen is unknown.

Clones were read by immunoSEQ multiplex PCR, and TCRdb kept only the in-frame ones, dropping some. The sample has 2,500,000 or so clones, roughly 93% seen once. The receptor was derived from a man younger than 35 in good health. Some clones in this sample may be carry-over from other donors' samples. Specimen: naive CD4+ T cells from PBMCs. As for subset: CD45RA+ positively selected.

As DNA, the CDR3 is TGTGCCACCAGCAGAGATACTGGTGCCTATGGCTACACCTTC. Its protein product is CATSRDTGAYGYTF. This rearrangement joins TRBV15 to TRBJ1-2, with D unresolved. The CDR3 consists of 14 residues. Trimming took off 0 bases at V and 4 bases at J, with 9 bases between the two ends. Per the germline V gene, CDR1 is LNHNV and CDR2 is YYDKDF (reference sequence).